This T cell receptor beta chain emerged from a study of blood T cells in healthy people across ages. Germline CDR1 and CDR2: MDHEN and SYDVKM. J was trimmed by 6 bases and V by 10 bases; bases with no gene match: 9. This CDR3 region has 12 residues. PCR was performed a second time for roughly 7 to 11 cycles using a sample-barcoded 5' primer and a J-beta primer mix. In TCRdb, the 5' RACE reads were re-called with MiXCR into one record per CDR3 protein. The sample consists of over 750,000 distinct CDR3 sequences, about 25% of them appearing once. This clonotype was detected a few times. These data were likewise used in another study, on T cells of mothers and their children. That source adds: It was found that thymic selection shapes TCR recombination output similarly in related and unrelated pairs. Overlap in related mother-child pairs always slightly exceeded unrelated pairs, never significantly.

This TCR was recovered from a boy aged 5-17 years in good health. The chain links TRBV28 to TRBJ2-7, with 7 bases identical to TRBD2. Material: blood. The DNA of the CDR3 is TGTGCCACCATGGGGCCGGGAGGCGAGCAGTACTTC. Its protein product is CATMGPGGEQYF.